These T cell receptor beta chains were read from a single sample in a study of blood T cell repertoires in COVID-19. Libraries were prepared by immunoSEQ multiplex PCR; TCRdb keeps only in-frame clonotypes and omits some of them. The data hold tens of thousands of clones, with approximately 71% observed a single time. The source material was peripheral blood. The receptors here all came from a man between 65 and 80 years old with COVID-19, enrolled during active disease. CDR3s include the opening cysteine and the closing phenylalanine or tryptophan. Each record gives: J gene, CDR3 length, D gene, V gene, CDR3 protein. The D gene is left open where the match is weak.

j_gene: TRBJ2-7
len: 16
d_gene: .
v_gene: TRBV6-2/TRBV6-3
CDR3aa: CASSYHRWQGPVKQYF

j_gene: TRBJ1-5
len: 16
d_gene: .
v_gene: TRBV6-4
CDR3aa: CASSDPGLVSNQPQHF

j_gene: TRBJ2-5
len: 17
d_gene: TRBD2
v_gene: TRBV3-1/TRBV3-2
CDR3aa: CASSQDGSGSHGETQYF

j_gene: TRBJ1-5
len: 13
d_gene: .
v_gene: TRBV28
CDR3aa: CASSLSGNQPQHF

j_gene: TRBJ2-1
len: 15
d_gene: .
v_gene: TRBV5-1
CDR3aa: CAGSGAGGSYNEQFF

j_gene: TRBJ2-2
len: 18
d_gene: TRBD2
v_gene: TRBV24-1
CDR3aa: CATSDRLAPDDGTGELFF

j_gene: TRBJ2-3
len: 15
d_gene: TRBD2
v_gene: TRBV7-9
CDR3aa: CASSLIAGSSDTQYF

j_gene: TRBJ2-5
len: 13
d_gene: .
v_gene: TRBV9
CDR3aa: CASSVVEWETQYF

j_gene: TRBJ1-2
len: 15
d_gene: .
v_gene: TRBV28
CDR3aa: CASSRRGGAFYGYTF

j_gene: TRBJ1-3
len: 13
d_gene: .
v_gene: TRBV5-1
CDR3aa: CASRLDRGNTIYF

j_gene: TRBJ2-7
len: 12
d_gene: .
v_gene: TRBV12-3/TRBV12-4
CDR3aa: CASSFSTGYQYF

j_gene: TRBJ2-7
len: 16
d_gene: TRBD1
v_gene: TRBV19
CDR3aa: CASSGSARDRAREQYF

j_gene: TRBJ2-7
len: 11
d_gene: TRBD2
v_gene: TRBV11-3
CDR3aa: CASSSGGEQYF

j_gene: TRBJ2-6
len: 15
d_gene: TRBD1
v_gene: TRBV28
CDR3aa: CASSTGDHGANVLTF

j_gene: TRBJ1-5
len: 17
d_gene: .
v_gene: TRBV19
CDR3aa: CASSIDYWGGSNQPQHF

j_gene: TRBJ2-2
len: 13
d_gene: .
v_gene: TRBV9
CDR3aa: CASTGLNTGELFF

j_gene: TRBJ2-7
len: 13
d_gene: .
v_gene: TRBV7-2
CDR3aa: CASSLGTYGEQYF

j_gene: TRBJ2-1
len: 15
d_gene: .
v_gene: TRBV7-6
CDR3aa: CASSLGGRSYNEQFF

j_gene: TRBJ1-6
len: 15
d_gene: .
v_gene: TRBV7-9
CDR3aa: CASSSGVSYNSPLHF

j_gene: TRBJ2-1
len: 16
d_gene: TRBD2
v_gene: TRBV27
CDR3aa: CASSLGRGQRWGEQFF

j_gene: TRBJ1-3
len: 15
d_gene: .
v_gene: TRBV4-1
CDR3aa: CASSQEGNRGNTIYF

j_gene: TRBJ2-1
len: 16
d_gene: .
v_gene: TRBV14
CDR3aa: CASSQERDSSYNEQFF

j_gene: TRBJ2-5
len: 16
d_gene: TRBD2
v_gene: TRBV7-6
CDR3aa: CASSFSTSGRVETQYF

j_gene: TRBJ2-1
len: 14
d_gene: TRBD1
v_gene: TRBV11-2
CDR3aa: CASSLTGGYNEQFF

j_gene: TRBJ1-4
len: 13
d_gene: .
v_gene: TRBV6-6
CDR3aa: CASHGRVGEKLFF

j_gene: TRBJ2-1
len: 14
d_gene: TRBD2
v_gene: TRBV6-2/TRBV6-3
CDR3aa: CASSRLASYNEQFF

j_gene: TRBJ1-3
len: 14
d_gene: TRBD1
v_gene: TRBV9
CDR3aa: CASSSQGGRNTIYF

j_gene: TRBJ2-5
len: 17
d_gene: .
v_gene: TRBV19
CDR3aa: CASSIDWRVSGQETQYF

j_gene: TRBJ2-7
len: 12
d_gene: TRBD2
v_gene: TRBV7-9
CDR3aa: CASGGRTYEQYF

j_gene: TRBJ1-4
len: 16
d_gene: .
v_gene: TRBV6-1
CDR3aa: CASSEARGSSNEKLFF

j_gene: TRBJ1-4
len: 14
d_gene: .
v_gene: TRBV4-3
CDR3aa: CASSARASNEKLFF

j_gene: TRBJ2-1
len: 14
d_gene: TRBD2
v_gene: TRBV3-1/TRBV3-2
CDR3aa: CASSQRAGYNEQFF

j_gene: TRBJ1-2
len: 16
d_gene: .
v_gene: TRBV9
CDR3aa: CASSVEAGRSNGGYTF

j_gene: TRBJ1-2
len: 15
d_gene: .
v_gene: TRBV28
CDR3aa: CASSLVSVSNYGYTF

j_gene: TRBJ2-7
len: 15
d_gene: TRBD1
v_gene: TRBV5-1
CDR3aa: CASSILGQGANEQYF

j_gene: TRBJ2-1
len: 16
d_gene: .
v_gene: TRBV12-5
CDR3aa: CASGLAYGGSYNEQFF

j_gene: TRBJ1-5
len: 17
d_gene: TRBD1
v_gene: TRBV7-8
CDR3aa: CASSLRQGRRSNQPQHF

j_gene: TRBJ1-1
len: 15
d_gene: TRBD1
v_gene: TRBV18
CDR3aa: CASSQTGTGVAEAFF

j_gene: TRBJ2-2
len: 15
d_gene: .
v_gene: TRBV3-1/TRBV3-2
CDR3aa: CASSRGTRNTGELFF

j_gene: TRBJ1-1
len: 12
d_gene: .
v_gene: TRBV6-6
CDR3aa: CASGSMNTEAFF

j_gene: TRBJ1-1
len: 13
d_gene: .
v_gene: TRBV11-3
CDR3aa: CASSLTGIGRAFF

j_gene: TRBJ2-3
len: 16
d_gene: .
v_gene: TRBV10-3
CDR3aa: CAISRGSRLSTDTQYF

j_gene: TRBJ2-3
len: 13
d_gene: TRBD2
v_gene: TRBV15
CDR3aa: CATNGRGTDTQYF

j_gene: TRBJ1-3
len: 11
d_gene: TRBD1
v_gene: TRBV30
CDR3aa: CAWDRGNTIYF

j_gene: TRBJ2-5
len: 15
d_gene: TRBD2
v_gene: TRBV11-1
CDR3aa: CASSPTTSDQETQYF